This T cell receptor (beta chain) was sequenced for a study of post-analysis software for immune sequencing data. With V trimmed by 5 bases and J by 1 base, 6 bases remained unmatched. Germline V CDR1 and CDR2: SGHRS, YFSETQ. This CDR3 is built from 14 residues. Unique-molecular-identifier-tagged TCR beta cDNA libraries were used. T cells numbering roughly 0.85 to 11 million gave rise to 500,000 to 600,000 cDNA molecules. TCRdb redid the calling of the PCR reads with MiXCR, one entry per CDR3 protein. The table lists under 900,000 distinct CDR3 sequences, about 57% of them singletons. Concerning this clonotype: As yet, its antigen is unknown.

Notes on the study in general: Normalized Chao1 diversity was significantly reduced in patients versus controls. TRBV5-6, TRBV5-1 and TRBV20-1 were among roughly five TRBV segments more frequent in patients than controls. By F measure, samples from a shared preparation batch strongly co-clustered.

The clonotype comes from a girl between 5 and 17 years old with multiple sclerosis. V gene TRBV5-1 combines with J gene TRBJ2-7; 7 bases map to TRBD1. Source material: blood. The CDR3 loop is CASRGTELSYEQYF. The CDR3 DNA follows: TGCGCCAGCAGAGGGACAGAACTTTCCTACGAGCAGTACTTC.